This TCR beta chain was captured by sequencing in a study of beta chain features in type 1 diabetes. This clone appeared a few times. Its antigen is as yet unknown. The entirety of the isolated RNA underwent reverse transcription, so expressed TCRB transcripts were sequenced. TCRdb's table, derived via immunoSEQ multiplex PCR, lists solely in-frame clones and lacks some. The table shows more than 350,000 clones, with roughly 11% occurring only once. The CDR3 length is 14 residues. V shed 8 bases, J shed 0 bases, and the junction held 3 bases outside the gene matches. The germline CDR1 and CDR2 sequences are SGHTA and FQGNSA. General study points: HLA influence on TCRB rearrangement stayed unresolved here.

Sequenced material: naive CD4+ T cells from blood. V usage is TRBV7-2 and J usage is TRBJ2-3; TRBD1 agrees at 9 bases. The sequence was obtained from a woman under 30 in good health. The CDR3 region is CASGQGPSTDTQYF. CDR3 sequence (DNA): TGTGCCAGCGGACAGGGGCCTAGCACAGATACGCAGTATTTT.